The source of this T cell receptor beta chain is a study of T cells after posttransplantation cyclophosphamide. Study-level findings and limits: After PTCy, TRB diversity resembled that of CNI/methotrexate controls.

Trimming took off 8 bases at V and 3 bases at J, with 11 bases between the two ends. The length of the CDR3 is 12 residues. Per the germline V gene, CDR1 is MNHNY and CDR2 is SVGAGI (reference sequence). Assay: immunoSEQ multiplex PCR; the TCRdb copy retains only in-frame clones and omits some. The repertoire shows about 44,000 clones, none seen only once; the top ten take more than 2%. Ten or more counts support this clone. Its matching antigen is unknown. The sequence derives from a man between 40 and 49 years old in good health, CMV-negative, and a related stem cell transplant donor. Sequencing was carried out using PBMCs. The chain recombines TRBV6-6 with TRBJ2-7; TRBD1 might be the D (5 bases). This CDR3 reads CASSPRGYEQYF. In DNA form, the CDR3 reads TGTGCCAGCTCCCCTAGGGGCTACGAGCAGTACTTC.